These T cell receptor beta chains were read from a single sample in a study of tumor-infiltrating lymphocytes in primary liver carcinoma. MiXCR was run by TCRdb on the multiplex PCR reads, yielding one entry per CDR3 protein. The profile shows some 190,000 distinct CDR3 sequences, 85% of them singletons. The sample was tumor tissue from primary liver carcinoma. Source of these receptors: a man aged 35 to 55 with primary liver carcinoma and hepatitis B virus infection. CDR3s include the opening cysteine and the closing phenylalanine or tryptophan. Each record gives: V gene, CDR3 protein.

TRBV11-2	CANNPDSGEPFF
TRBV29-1	CSVWDYAKNEQFF
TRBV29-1	CKSGTSDCNEQFF
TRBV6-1	CASSVLQGRPLHF
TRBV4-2	CANSQTTSGRDNEHFF
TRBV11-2	CTSSPVRLVPETQYF
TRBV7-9	CSSSRIEFTSGELFF
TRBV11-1	CASSPPSTSGGRNEQFF
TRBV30	CALISGANILTF
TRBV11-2	CASSLDTGGGYTF
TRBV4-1	CASSPVERVDNQPQHF
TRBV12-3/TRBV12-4	CASIVGFIGANVLTF
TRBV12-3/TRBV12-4	CASGLGGAGEQYF
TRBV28	CAISFAGLAGLSSYNQQFF
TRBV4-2	CASSQDWTTGGGQSF
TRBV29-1	CSVVGTLAGGDSFADTQYF
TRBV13	CASSSRNNGSYNEQFF
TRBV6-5	CASSYAGFSGANVLTF
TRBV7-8	CASSLTGNEKFF
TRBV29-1	CSVDGTSGRVWEQFF
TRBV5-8	CASSPSVMEGYKQFF
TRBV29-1	CSVEQDNSYKQYF
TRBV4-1	CASSHEGRGETQYF
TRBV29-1	CSVARMDGRSTVTQYF
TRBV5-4	CVSSSMDSTDTQYF
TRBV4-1	CVSRLWGAANEKLFF
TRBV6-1	CANSERRGLRTDMQYF
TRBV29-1	CRVDRTAMRDTQYF
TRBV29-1	CSVTGNAINTEPFF
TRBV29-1	CSAMPSETGTPYEQYF
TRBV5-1	CASIMDGHNEQFF
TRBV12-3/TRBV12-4	CANSPAGDSNQRQHF
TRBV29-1	CSVAPGRGMNTQALF
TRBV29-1	CSVEDVGQGKTQYF
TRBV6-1	CASSEACQGINEKLFF
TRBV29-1	CSISGAGASNTQYF
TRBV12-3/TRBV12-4	CASMTIGRYNEQFF
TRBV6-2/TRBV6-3	CARSTRGTTEAFF
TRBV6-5	CASSPKPNSPLQF
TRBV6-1	CASNGRTANYNEQFF
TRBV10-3	CAISEVSYQEVYGYTF
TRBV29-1	CNVTGTGMGEHYF
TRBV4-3	CASSSWDRGRDSALHF
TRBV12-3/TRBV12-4	CVSSFSDPHEQFF